This record looks at one TCR beta chain sequence and its context. V was shortened by 3 bases and J by 5 bases, with 13 bases between the two germline ends. Germline CDR1 SEHNR, CDR2 FQNEAQ (reference sequence). The CDR3 spans 14 residues. The data originate from a study of blood T cell repertoires in COVID-19. Study in general: From T cells, B-cell-depleted T cells, or PBMCs came the material, which was cDNA or gDNA.

TCRdb's table, derived via immunoSEQ multiplex PCR, lists solely in-frame clones and lacks some. The sample carries some 150,000 clones, approximately 81% recorded once. The sequenced sample consisted of peripheral blood. This chain uses TRBV7-9 with TRBJ2-5; tentative D call: TRBD1 (6 bases). This TCR derives from a human donor with acute or convalescent COVID-19. The donor label of this sample is uncertain. The CDR3 bases are TGTGCCAGCAGCTTTAGACAGGAGACGGAGACCCAGTACTTC. It yields the protein CASSFRQETETQYF.